Listed here are 30 T cell receptor beta chains from one sample, sequenced in a study of vaccination and CD4 T cells after COVID-19. TCRdb fed the PCR reads into MiXCR, producing one record per CDR3 protein. Of approximately 19,000 distinct CDR3 sequences in the sample, roughly 60% were seen once. The sequencing used CD4+ T cells from blood, collected before SARS-CoV-2 vaccination. These receptors were collected from a human donor who had recovered from COVID-19.

The chain combines TRBV20-1 with TRBJ2-7; a possible D gene is TRBD2 (6 bases). Germline CDR1 and CDR2: DFQATT and SNEGSKA (reference sequence). The germline V and J ends were trimmed by 6 bases and 5 bases, with 20 bases remaining between them. CDR3 length: 14 residues. CDR3 DNA: TGCAGTGCCCCCATCCAGCGGGCCGCCCACGAGCAGTACTTC. Translating gives CSAPIQRAAHEQYF.

The chain is built from TRBV27 and TRBJ2-7; TRBD1 matches 7 bases. The CDR3 is 14 amino acids. Germline V gene data show CDR1 as MNHEY and CDR2 as SMNVEV (reference sequence). With 6 bases clipped from V and 1 base from J, the junction kept 6 bases outside the gene matches. CDR3 region: CASSRQGASYEQYF. DNA of the CDR3: TGTGCCAGCAGCCGACAGGGTGCGTCCTACGAGCAGTACTTC.

The J gene is TRBJ2-4, the V gene TRBV19; D is ambiguous. CDR1 LNHDA and CDR2 SQIVND come from the germline V gene (reference sequence). V was clipped by 5 bases and J by 1 base, with 12 bases between them. This CDR3 spans 15 amino acids. CDR3 nucleotides: TGTGCCAGTAGTCAACAAATGGCTGCCAAAAACATTCAGTACTTC. It encodes CASSQQMAAKNIQYF.

The V gene is TRBV28, the J gene TRBJ1-4; a weak D match, TRBD1 (6 bases). Per germline, CDR1 MDHEN and CDR2 SYDVKM. Trimming pared 2 bases from V and 8 bases from J, leaving 12 bases between. The CDR3 totals 14 residues. CDR3 in DNA: TGTGCCAGCAGTTTAAGACAGGCCGGGGAAAAACTGTTTTTT. The encoded protein is CASSLRQAGEKLFF.

The rearrangement joins TRBV6-5 to TRBJ1-5, with TRBD1 matching 9 bases. Germline CDR1 reads MNHEY; CDR2 reads SVGAGI. The V and J ends lost 0 bases and 5 bases, in that order; junction bases with no gene match: 2. The CDR3 is made up of 15 amino acids. CDR3 loop: CASSYSGTGYQPQHF. The CDR3 DNA reads as TGTGCCAGCAGTTACTCCGGGACAGGGTATCAGCCCCAGCATTTT.

The CDR3: CSAGQQEQYF. In nucleotides, the CDR3 is TGCAGTGCAGGACAGCAAGAGCAGTACTTC. The chain couples TRBV20-1 to TRBJ2-7; possibly TRBD1 for D (6 bases). CDR1 DFQATT and CDR2 SNEGSKA come from the germline V gene (reference sequence). V lost 6 bases and J lost 7, with 10 bases in between. The CDR3 length is 10 residues.

This clonotype was observed a handful of times. V gene TRBV6-1 combines with J gene TRBJ1-2; no firm D call. This CDR3 is built from 12 residues. The germline V and J ends were trimmed by 3 bases and 1 base, with 3 bases remaining between them. Germline V gene sequence: CDR1 MNHNS, CDR2 SASEGT. This chain's CDR3 is CASSENNYGYTF. CDR3 DNA sequence: TGTGCCAGCAGTGAGAATAACTATGGCTACACCTTC.

This chain links TRBV20-1 with TRBJ1-5; the D is unclear. This CDR3 comprises 17 residues. Germline values: CDR1 DFQATT, CDR2 SNEGSKA (reference sequence). V was pared by 1 base and J by 0 bases, with 16 bases between. CDR3 DNA: TGCAGTGCTAGAGGGGCGGGCGTAGGGTTTAGCAATCAGCCCCAGCATTTT. It encodes CSARGAGVGFSNQPQHF.

The rearrangement links TRBV28 to TRBJ2-5, with 10 bases identical to TRBD2. The J segment lost 2 bases and the V segment lost 3 bases, leaving 9 bases of the junction unmatched. Germline CDR1 is MDHEN and CDR2 is SYDVKM. This CDR3 is built from 17 residues. Here the CDR3 DNA reads TGTGCCAGCAGTTTGTCTAGCGGGAGAGGCCGGCAAGAGACCCAGTACTTC. Translated, it gives CASSLSSGRGRQETQYF.

This clonotype has only one observation. V usage is TRBV19 and J usage is TRBJ2-5; D is possibly TRBD1 (5 bases). V lost 5 bases and J lost 1, with 14 bases in between. Germline CDR1 reads LNHDA; CDR2 reads SQIVND (reference sequence). CDR3 length equals 15 residues. The CDR3 protein is CASSYEAGSQETQYF. The CDR3 region has the DNA TGTGCCAGTAGTTATGAGGCAGGGTCCCAAGAGACCCAGTACTTC.

The chain joins TRBV20-1 to TRBJ2-1; D is perhaps TRBD2 (7 bases). Between the trimmed V and J ends, which lost 6 bases and 8 bases, there was a span of 26 bases. This CDR3 is 16 amino acids long. From germline, CDR1 is DFQATT and CDR2 SNEGSKA (reference sequence). The CDR3 loop reads CSAQRGGGAHSYEQFF. In DNA, the CDR3 is TGCAGTGCCCAGAGGGGGGGCGGCGCTCATTCCTATGAGCAGTTCTTC.

The CDR3 is CATSRVGRALNTQYF. In nucleotides, the CDR3 is TGTGCCACCAGCAGAGTTGGGAGGGCCTTAAATACGCAGTATTTT. V is TRBV15 and J is TRBJ2-3, with 7 bases matching TRBD2. The germline V gene encodes CDR1 LNHNV and CDR2 YYDKDF (reference sequence). The ends lost 1 base at V and 7 bases at J; junction bases unmatched: 8. CDR3 length equals 15 residues.

Only a few counts were recorded for this clonotype. This sequence joins TRBV15 and TRBJ2-3, with D possibly matching TRBD2 (5 bases). In germline, CDR1 is LNHNV, CDR2 YYDKDF (reference sequence). Deletions cut 1 base from V and 4 bases from J, with 15 bases between. The CDR3 covers 16 residues. The CDR3: CATSRANQRAADTQYF. In DNA form, the CDR3 reads TGTGCCACCAGCAGAGCCAACCAGAGGGCAGCAGATACGCAGTATTTT.

This clonotype was counted a single time. The chain joins TRBV20-1 to TRBJ1-1; D remains ambiguous. Trimming removed 4 bases from V and 0 bases from J, with 12 bases in between. There are 14 residues in the CDR3. Per the germline V gene, CDR1 is DFQATT and CDR2 is SNEGSKA (reference sequence). In DNA, the CDR3 is TGCAGTGCTATCGCACAGCCCTTGAACACTGAAGCTTTCTTT. Its translation: CSAIAQPLNTEAFF.

Regarding this clonotype: One junction end disagrees with the germline gene, perhaps due to a read error. The rearrangement links TRBV30 to TRBJ1-2, with TRBD1 matching 7 bases. In germline, CDR1 is GTSNPN, CDR2 SVGIG (reference sequence). The CDR3 has 13 amino acids. The CDR3 region is CAWSLSGQAAGLF. Written as DNA, the CDR3 is TGTGCCTGGAGTCTATCAGGACAGGCCGCCGGACTCTTC.

The chain joins TRBV19 to TRBJ1-5; D is unresolved. Germline loops: CDR1 LNHDA, CDR2 SQIVND (reference sequence). Trimming removed 4 bases at V and 1 base at J, with 14 bases between. This CDR3 spans 16 amino acids. The CDR3 spells CASSTQPQASNQPQHF. The CDR3 DNA reads TGTGCCAGTAGTACCCAGCCCCAAGCCAGCAATCAGCCCCAGCATTTT.

This clonotype has only a few counts. The CDR3 DNA sequence: TGCAGTGCTAGAGATGGATTAGCAGGGGATGAAAAACTGTTTTTT. Translating it yields CSARDGLAGDEKLFF. The rearrangement uses TRBV20-1 and TRBJ1-4; D may be TRBD1 (6 bases). The germline CDR1 and CDR2 sequences are DFQATT and SNEGSKA (reference sequence). This CDR3 region has 15 residues. V was trimmed by 0 bases and J by 6 bases, leaving 14 bases between them.

This clonotype was picked up a small number of times. The chain couples TRBV7-8 to TRBJ2-7; no reliable D call. Germline CDR1 reads SGHVS; CDR2 reads FQNEAQ. The ends were cut back, 5 bases at V and 3 bases at J, with 8 bases in the middle. This CDR3 has 12 residues. The CDR3 nucleotides read TGTGCCAGCAGCAATTACGGCTACGAGCAGTACTTC. Amino acids: CASSNYGYEQYF.

Points on this clonotype: Relative to the germline gene, one junction end is altered; a read error may explain this. This sequence joins TRBV6-1 and TRBJ2-1; TRBD2 matches at 8 bases. The length of the CDR3 is 11 residues. CDR1 is MNHNS, CDR2 SASEGT, per germline. The CDR3: CASSLGGSGNF. In DNA, the CDR3 is TGTGCCAGCTCCCTGGGGGGTAGCGGGAACTTC.

The J gene is TRBJ1-5, the V gene TRBV28; a weak D match, TRBD1 (6 bases). V dropped 6 bases and J dropped 1 base, with 13 bases sitting between them. The CDR3 contains 15 residues. Germline V gene data show CDR1 as MDHEN and CDR2 as SYDVKM. DNA for the CDR3: TGTGCCAGCAGGGGTGGGGGCCCCAGCAATCAGCCCCAGCATTTT. It yields the protein CASRGGGPSNQPQHF. Using reference TRBV28 and TRBJ1-5 for the parts outside the CDR3, the full variable domain is DVKVTQSSRYLVKRTGEKVFLECVQDMDHENMFWYRQDPGLGLRLIYFSYDVKMKEKGDIPEGYSVSREKKERFSLILESASTNQTSMYLCASRGGGPSNQPQHFGDGTRLSIL.

In its sample, this clonotype was seen a few times. V and J are TRBV7-2 and TRBJ2-5; 8 bases map to TRBD2. CDR1 and CDR2 from the germline V gene are SGHTA and FQGNSA. V shed 3 bases and J 0 bases; nucleotides not matched to a gene: 3. The CDR3 has 15 residues. In nucleotides, the CDR3 is TGTGCCAGCAGCTTTAGCGGGACCTACCAAGAGACCCAGTACTTC. Protein: CASSFSGTYQETQYF.

For this clonotype: One end of the junction varies from germline; a read error may be responsible. The chain links TRBV19 to TRBJ2-2, with 7 bases identical to TRBD1. This CDR3 spans 17 amino acids. Germline loops: CDR1 LNHDA, CDR2 SQIVND (reference sequence). The CDR3 DNA follows: TGTGCCAGTAGGACCCGCCAGGGGGTACTGAACACCGGGGAGTTGTTTTTT. This translates into CASRTRQGVLNTGELFF.

The chain joins TRBV7-8 to TRBJ2-7; 8 positions match TRBD1. Germline V CDR1 and CDR2: SGHVS, FQNEAQ. The CDR3 covers 15 residues. The V segment lost 5 bases and the J segment 4 bases; nucleotides outside the gene matches: 10. This CDR3 reads CASSKTGTGDYEQYF. The CDR3 DNA reads TGTGCCAGCAGCAAGACCGGGACAGGAGATTACGAGCAGTACTTC.

This chain connects TRBV18 to TRBJ2-5; D gene ambiguous. Germline assignment: CDR1 KGHSH and CDR2 LQKENI. The CDR3 has 13 amino acids. V was shortened by 4 bases and J by 2 bases, with 8 bases between the two germline ends. The CDR3: CASSQERQETQYF. CDR3 in DNA: TGTGCCAGCTCACAGGAACGGCAAGAGACCCAGTACTTC.

The V call is TRBV20-1, the J call TRBJ2-7; D is undetermined. In germline, CDR1 is DFQATT, CDR2 SNEGSKA (reference sequence). The CDR3 has 15 residues. The V end lost 1 base, the J end lost 2 bases, and 15 bases lay between the germline ends. The CDR3 DNA sequence: TGCAGTGCTAGAGCACCGACTGGTAACCCCTACGAGCAGTACTTC. Translating gives CSARAPTGNPYEQYF.

CDR3 in DNA: TGTGCCAGCAGGCCAGGGGAATGGACTGAAGCTTTCTTT. It encodes CASRPGEWTEAFF. The V and J genes are TRBV28 and TRBJ1-1; TRBD1 might be the D (6 bases). V was clipped by 6 bases and J by 5 bases, with 13 bases between them. This CDR3 region has 13 residues. Per the germline V gene, CDR1 is MDHEN and CDR2 is SYDVKM.

In its sample, this clonotype was seen a few times. The J gene is TRBJ1-5, the V gene TRBV2, with D unresolved. CDR1 is SNHLY and CDR2 is FYNNEI in the germline V gene. This CDR3 has 15 residues. Trimming removed 8 bases at V and 2 bases at J, with 16 bases between. The CDR3 region is CASAAGYWGNQPQHF. The CDR3 nucleotides are TGTGCCAGCGCGGCAGGATATTGGGGCAATCAGCCCCAGCATTTT. Supplemented by reference TRBV2 and TRBJ1-5, the full variable domain reads EPEVTQTPSHQVTQMGQEVILRCVPISNHLYFYWYRQILGQKVEFLVSFYNNEISEKSEIFDDQFSVERPDGSNFTLKIRSTKLEDSAMYFCASAAGYWGNQPQHFGDGTRLSIL.

The gene calls are TRBV2 and TRBJ1-5, with D unresolved. Per germline, CDR1 SNHLY and CDR2 FYNNEI. V lost 7 bases, J lost 0 bases, and 7 bases lay in between. The CDR3 spans 13 residues. In DNA, the CDR3 is TGTGCCAGCAACGCGGATAGCAATCAGCCCCAGCATTTT. The encoded protein is CASNADSNQPQHF.

The V and J genes are TRBV27 and TRBJ1-6, with D maybe TRBD1 (5 bases). V was clipped by 7 bases and J by 7 bases, with 11 bases between them. This CDR3 is 13 amino acids long. Germline CDR1 reads MNHEY; CDR2 reads SMNVEV (reference sequence). The CDR3 reads CASNSGWNSPLHF. The CDR3 DNA reads TGTGCCAGCAACTCAGGGTGGAATTCACCCCTCCACTTT.

The V call is TRBV11-2, the J call TRBJ1-5; no clear D. CDR3 size: 13 residues. Per germline, CDR1 SGHAT and CDR2 FQNNGV. Trimming took off 2 bases at V and 5 bases at J, with 7 bases between the two ends. The CDR3 loop is CASSLNQHQPQHF. In DNA, the CDR3 is TGTGCCAGCAGCTTAAACCAGCATCAGCCCCAGCATTTT.